A single sample is the source of the 20 T cell receptor beta chains below, sequenced in a study of OX40 agonist ivuxolimab in advanced cancers. Clones were sequenced by immunoSEQ multiplex PCR, and TCRdb holds only the in-frame ones, with some missing. The profile covers tens of thousands of clones, with around 80% appearing a single time and under 15% taken by the ten largest. Sequencing used CD4+ or CD8+ T cells sorted from blood, obtained in a trial of the OX40 agonist ivuxolimab. These TCRs come from an adult with an advanced solid tumor such as melanoma, head and neck, liver or kidney cancer.

This clone was counted a few times. The chain has TRBV7-3 and TRBJ2-3; 9 nucleotides line up with TRBD2. Unmatched junction bases numbered 3, after V lost 4 bases and J lost 1 base. There are 15 residues in the CDR3. Germline V lookup: CDR1 SGHTA, CDR2 FQGTGA. The CDR3 loop is CASSSPSGGTDTQYF. Written as DNA, the CDR3 is TGTGCCAGCAGCTCCCCTAGCGGGGGCACAGATACGCAGTATTTT.

The chain is built from TRBV4-1 and TRBJ2-3, with 8 positions matching TRBD1. With 3 bases clipped from V and 1 base from J, the junction kept 9 bases outside the gene matches. Germline CDR1 MGHRA, CDR2 YSYEKL. CDR3 length equals 17 residues. The CDR3 spells CASSQSPRGLRTDTQYF. The CDR3 DNA is TGCGCCAGCAGCCAGTCACCCAGGGGGCTCCGCACAGATACGCAGTATTTT.

The V gene is TRBV29-1, the J gene TRBJ2-7; 7 bases are shared with TRBD1. Trimming removed 7 bases from V and 6 bases from J; junction bases left unmatched: 12. Germline V lookup: CDR1 SQVTM, CDR2 ANQGSEA. The CDR3 runs 13 residues. In nucleotides, the CDR3 is TGCAGCGCCCTTAGGGCAGGGGGTCGCGAGCAGTACTTC. It specifies CSALRAGGREQYF.

This chain connects TRBV19 to TRBJ2-3, with TRBD2 identical over 10 bases. The CDR3 runs 16 residues. CDR1 is LNHDA and CDR2 is SQIVND in the germline V gene (reference sequence). Trimming cost V 7 bases and J 0 bases; bases outside gene matches: 7. The CDR3 loop is CASKLAGTTSTDTQYF. The CDR3 DNA reads TGTGCCAGTAAACTAGCGGGAACTACCAGCACAGATACGCAGTATTTT.

Here the CDR3 reads CASSPGTGGIFLREQYF. CDR3 in DNA: TGTGCCAGCAGCCCAGGGACAGGGGGAATTTTTTTGAGGGAGCAGTACTTC. This chain links TRBV7-9 with TRBJ2-7, with 11 bases identical to TRBD1. CDR1 and CDR2 (germline): SEHNR, FQNEAQ (reference sequence). The CDR3 is made up of 17 amino acids. The V segment lost 5 bases and the J segment 7 bases; nucleotides outside the gene matches: 16.

V gene TRBV5-1 combines with J gene TRBJ2-1; 13 nucleotides line up with TRBD2. The V and J ends lost 7 bases and 6 bases, in that order; junction bases with no gene match: 7. Germline CDR1 reads SGHRS; CDR2 reads YFSETQ. CDR3 length: 15 amino acids. DNA for the CDR3: TGCGCCAGCGGACTAGCGGGAGCCGATACCAATGAGCAGTTCTTC. Encoded protein: CASGLAGADTNEQFF.

This sequence joins TRBV6-1 and TRBJ2-2; D is uncertain. Germline CDR1 and CDR2: MNHNS and SASEGT. V was cut by 4 bases and J by 0 bases, with 9 bases left in between. The CDR3 is made up of 15 amino acids. The CDR3 sequence: CASSATGANTGELFF. In DNA, the CDR3 is TGTGCCAGCAGTGCCACCGGCGCGAACACCGGGGAGCTGTTTTTT.

CDR3 amino acids: CASSLAGTGNEKLFF. As DNA, the CDR3 is TGTGCCAGCAGCTTAGCGGGAACAGGGAATGAAAAACTGTTTTTT. The gene calls are TRBV7-9 and TRBJ1-4, with D tentatively TRBD1 (6 bases). Trimming took 0 bases from V and 5 from J, leaving 10 bases between them. CDR3 size: 15 residues. The germline gives CDR1 SEHNR, CDR2 FQNEAQ (reference sequence). The full variable domain, rest sourced from reference TRBV7-9 and TRBJ1-4, is DTGVSQNPRHKITKRGQNVTFRCDPISEHNRLYWYRQTLGQGPEFLTYFQNEAQLEKSRLLSDRFSAERPKGSFSTLEIQRTEQGDSAMYLCASSLAGTGNEKLFFGSGTQLSVL.

The genes are TRBV12-5 and TRBJ1-2, with 7 bases fitting TRBD1. J gave up 3 bases and V 0 bases, and 10 bases lay outside the gene matches. Germline V lookup: CDR1 LGHNT, CDR2 FRNRAP. The CDR3 totals 17 residues. In DNA, the CDR3 is TGTGCTAGTGGTTTGGTACTGTCAGGGGACAGAGACTATGGCTACACCTTC. Translation: CASGLVLSGDRDYGYTF.

The sample holds one count of this clone. Written as DNA, the CDR3 is TGTGCCATCCGGGACCAGAACACTGAAGCTTTCTTT. It is translated as CAIRDQNTEAFF. The rearrangement uses TRBV10-3 and TRBJ1-1; perhaps TRBD1 as D (5 bases). Germline V gives CDR1 ENHRY, CDR2 SYGVKD. Trimming removed 8 bases at V and 1 base at J, with 8 bases between. The length of the CDR3 is 12 residues.

The chain couples TRBV6-6 to TRBJ1-2; TRBD1 aligns across 7 bases. Germline loops: CDR1 MNHNY, CDR2 SVGAGI (reference sequence). V was clipped by 4 bases and J by 4 bases; unmatched bases: 9. The CDR3 covers 15 residues. The CDR3 nucleotides read TGTGCCAGCAGTTTCGGGGGGACAGCCCTCTATGGCTACACCTTC. Its protein is CASSFGGTALYGYTF.

The chain carries TRBV11-3 and TRBJ2-7; the D gene is possibly TRBD1 (6 bases). This CDR3 has 14 amino acids. Germline V gene sequence: CDR1 SGHNT, CDR2 YENEEA. With 4 bases removed from V and 6 bases from J, the gap between germline ends came to 16 bases. The CDR3 spells CASSSRGKPVEQYF. CDR3 nucleotides: TGTGCCAGCAGCTCTAGGGGGAAGCCGGTCGAGCAGTACTTC.

The chain is built from TRBV7-9 and TRBJ2-1; TRBD2 might be the D (5 bases). The CDR3 extends over 15 amino acids. CDR1 SEHNR and CDR2 FQNEAQ come from the germline V gene (reference sequence). The ends were cut back, 4 bases at V and 7 bases at J, with 17 bases in the middle. The CDR3 spells CASSSLEGVKNEQFF. DNA of the CDR3: TGTGCCAGCAGCTCCCTTGAGGGAGTCAAAAATGAGCAGTTCTTC.

The chain recombines TRBV7-8 with TRBJ1-1; D remains unclear. With 5 bases removed from V and 8 bases from J, the gap between germline ends came to 9 bases. The germline CDR1 and CDR2 sequences are SGHVS and FQNEAQ. There are 11 residues in the CDR3. CDR3 coding DNA: TGTGCCAGCAGCCCCGGGGTCGAAGCTTTCTTT. This codes for CASSPGVEAFF.

The V gene is TRBV19, the J gene TRBJ2-3, with TRBD1 as a possible D gene (5 bases). The CDR3 consists of 15 residues. Per the germline V gene, CDR1 is LNHDA and CDR2 is SQIVND (reference sequence). Trimming left V 1 base short and J 2 bases short, with 10 bases between. The CDR3 spells CASSIGTTVTDTQYF. The CDR3 DNA is TGTGCCAGTAGTATAGGGACGACAGTCACAGATACGCAGTATTTT.

In this sample, this clone is medium-sized. J is TRBJ2-2 and V is TRBV18; D might be TRBD1 (5 bases). The germline CDR1 and CDR2 sequences are KGHSH and LQKENI. With 2 bases removed from V and 4 bases from J, the gap between germline ends came to 11 bases. There are 15 residues in the CDR3. The CDR3: CASSPKGGATGELFF. DNA of the CDR3: TGTGCCAGCTCACCAAAGGGTGGGGCCACCGGGGAGCTGTTTTTT.

The V and J genes are TRBV28 and TRBJ2-3; 9 bases are shared with TRBD2. Germline assignment: CDR1 MDHEN and CDR2 SYDVKM. Germline trimming cut 7 bases from V and 3 bases from J; bases unmatched to any gene: 5. This CDR3 region has 14 residues. The CDR3 DNA reads TGTGCCAGCATGGCGGGAGGGGGGACAGATACGCAGTATTTT. Translation gives CASMAGGGTDTQYF.

This chain connects TRBV18 to TRBJ2-7; 7 bases line up with TRBD1. This CDR3 is 15 amino acids long. V lost 0 bases and J lost 2; bases outside the gene matches: 4. Germline assignment: CDR1 KGHSH and CDR2 LQKENI. For the CDR3, the DNA is TGTGCCAGCTCACCACCGATGGGACAGCCCTACGAGCAGTACTTC. Residues: CASSPPMGQPYEQYF.

The chain uses TRBV19 and TRBJ2-5; D may be TRBD2 (5 bases). Per germline, CDR1 LNHDA and CDR2 SQIVND (reference sequence). Trimming took 3 bases from V and 5 from J, leaving 10 bases between them. The CDR3 has 13 residues. The CDR3 protein is CASSIVGGETQYF. CDR3 sequence (DNA): TGTGCCAGTAGTATCGTGGGCGGGGAGACCCAGTACTTC.

The chain uses TRBV5-1 and TRBJ1-2; TRBD1 might be the D (6 bases). Trimming cost V 3 bases and J 8 bases, with 14 bases left between them. The germline gives CDR1 SGHRS, CDR2 YFSETQ. This CDR3 is built from 13 residues. The CDR3 is CASSSTGTFGYTF. Written as DNA, the CDR3 is TGCGCCAGCAGCTCGACAGGAACCTTCGGCTACACCTTC.